Below, 20 T cell receptor beta chains from the same sample are listed, as sequenced in a study of beta chain features in type 1 diabetes. Sequencing targeted expressed TCRB transcripts, as all isolated RNA had been reverse transcribed. Here immunoSEQ multiplex PCR was the method, and the copy in TCRdb shows in-frame clones only, minus some. The data contain 30,000 to 40,000 clones, 64% of them seen just once; the ten biggest clones take up 2% to 2.5%. Sequenced input: Tregs from blood. These receptors all stem from a woman aged 30 to 39 in good health.

The chain employs TRBV5-4 and TRBJ2-3; D might be TRBD2 (5 bases). The V gene's germline CDR1 is SGHNT and CDR2 YYREEE (reference sequence). The CDR3 extends over 16 amino acids. V gave up 0 bases and J gave up 5 bases, with 16 bases separating them. CDR3 protein: CASSLAVLVGEDTQYF. In nucleotides, the CDR3 is TGTGCCAGCAGCTTGGCTGTCCTAGTGGGAGAAGATACGCAGTATTTT.

This clone was counted between two and nine times. The genes are TRBV6-5 and TRBJ2-1; 10 positions agree with TRBD2. The V gene's germline CDR1 is MNHEY and CDR2 SVGAGI. CDR3 length: 15 residues. Trimming removed 2 bases from V and 6 bases from J; junction bases left unmatched: 4. In DNA, the CDR3 is TGTGCCAGCAGTTACCGAAGCGGGGGGGCCAATGAGCAGTTCTTC. It is translated as CASSYRSGGANEQFF.

This clone has a single count. The chain recombines TRBV18 with TRBJ2-4; the D gene is possibly TRBD1 (5 bases). The CDR3 extends over 16 amino acids. The germline V gene has CDR1 KGHSH and CDR2 LQKENI. Between the trimmed V and J ends, which lost 2 bases and 0 bases, there was a span of 11 bases. The chain's CDR3 is CASSPGAALAKNIQYF. The CDR3 DNA sequence: TGTGCCAGCTCACCAGGGGCAGCCTTAGCCAAAAACATTCAGTACTTC.

The V and J genes are TRBV4-2 and TRBJ2-7; 11 nucleotides align to TRBD2. The CDR3 totals 17 residues. The trim removed 2 bases at V and 0 bases at J, leaving 6 bases unmatched. Germline V gives CDR1 LGHNA, CDR2 YNFKEQ. CDR3 loop: CASSQPTGTSGSYEQYF. CDR3 coding DNA: TGTGCCAGCAGCCAACCCACCGGGACTAGCGGCTCCTACGAGCAGTACTTC.

The chain joins TRBV5-1 to TRBJ2-7, with TRBD2 matching 7 bases. V dropped 4 bases and J dropped 2; count of bases not matched to a gene: 21. There are 19 residues in the CDR3. CDR1 SGHRS and CDR2 YFSETQ come from the germline V gene. This CDR3 is CASSVFRASLAPIAYEQYF. CDR3 DNA: TGCGCCAGCAGCGTGTTCAGGGCTTCACTAGCGCCGATTGCCTACGAGCAGTACTTC.

This chain links TRBV29-1 with TRBJ2-2, with unresolved D. Germline V gene data show CDR1 as SQVTM and CDR2 as ANQGSEA. Trimming stripped 7 bases from V and 6 bases from J, with 12 bases between. The length of the CDR3 is 12 residues. The CDR3, as DNA: TGCAGCGCCCTGAGTCGCCCCGGGGAGCTGTTTTTT. It encodes CSALSRPGELFF.

With respect to this clone: At one boundary the junction diverges from the germline segment, which might be a read error. V gene TRBV9 combines with J gene TRBJ2-1; 7 positions match TRBD2. The CDR3 has 16 residues. The V gene's germline CDR1 is SGDLS and CDR2 YYNGEE. DNA of the CDR3: TGTACCAGCAGCGTAGGAATGTCTAGCGGCTACAATGAGCAGTTCTTC. Encoded protein: CTSSVGMSSGYNEQFF.

This clone was detected only a few times. The J gene is TRBJ2-3, the V gene TRBV2; D might be TRBD1 (5 bases). CDR1 and CDR2 from the germline V gene are SNHLY and FYNNEI. This CDR3 contains 11 residues. Trimming took off 6 bases at V and 7 bases at J, with 8 bases between the two ends. The CDR3 loop reads CASSGQNTQYF. The CDR3 coding sequence is TGTGCCAGCAGCGGACAAAATACGCAGTATTTT. The variable domain in full, with the rest retrieved from reference TRBV2 and TRBJ2-3, is EPEVTQTPSHQVTQMGQEVILRCVPISNHLYFYWYRQILGQKVEFLVSFYNNEISEKSEIFDDQFSVERPDGSNFTLKIRSTKLEDSAMYFCASSGQNTQYFGPGTRLTVL.

The chain is built from TRBV6-5 and TRBJ1-5, with unresolved D. Germline-derived CDR1 and CDR2 are MNHEY and SVGAGI. The CDR3 length is 13 residues. The V end lost 5 bases, the J end lost 8 bases, and 13 bases lay between the germline ends. The CDR3 spells CASSRTDMEPQHF. Written as DNA, the CDR3 is TGTGCCAGCAGTAGGACTGACATGGAGCCCCAGCATTTT.

The chain uses TRBV7-2 and TRBJ2-1; 7 positions agree with TRBD1. The ends lost 5 bases at V and 10 bases at J; junction bases unmatched: 5. The CDR3 covers 12 residues. Germline CDR1 SGHTA, CDR2 FQGNSA. Here the CDR3 reads CASSRQGGEQFF. The DNA of the CDR3 is TGTGCCAGCAGCCGACAGGGTGGGGAGCAGTTCTTC.

The chain combines TRBV4-2 with TRBJ2-2, with 12 bases matching TRBD1. Unmatched junction bases numbered 3, after V lost 4 bases and J lost 6 bases. The length of the CDR3 is 15 residues. The V gene's germline CDR1 is LGHNA and CDR2 YNFKEQ. The CDR3 region is CASSLGQGAAGELFF. The CDR3 bases are TGTGCCAGCAGCCTGGGACAGGGGGCGGCCGGGGAGCTGTTTTTT.

This clone was observed a handful of times. This chain connects TRBV7-9 to TRBJ2-7, with 13 bases that match TRBD2. The junction had 2 bases not matched to a gene; V was cut back by 5 bases and J by 7 bases. This CDR3 contains 13 residues. Germline CDR1 SEHNR, CDR2 FQNEAQ (reference sequence). The CDR3 coding sequence is TGTGCCAGCAGCGGACTAGCGGGAGTTGAGCAGTACTTC. Protein sequence: CASSGLAGVEQYF.

The CDR3 sequence: CASSPRTGNTEAFF. The CDR3 DNA reads as TGTGCCAGCAGCCCAAGGACAGGGAACACTGAAGCTTTCTTT. The chain couples TRBV9 to TRBJ1-1; 7 positions match TRBD1. Germline V gene data show CDR1 as SGDLS and CDR2 as YYNGEE. Germline trimming cut 4 bases from V and 1 base from J; bases unmatched to any gene: 4. CDR3 length equals 14 residues. The full variable domain, with the rest looked up from reference TRBV9 and TRBJ1-1, is DSGVTQTPKHLITATGQRVTLRCSPRSGDLSVYWYQQSLDQGLQFLIQYYNGEERAKGNILERFSAQQFPDLHSELNLSSLELGDSALYFCASSPRTGNTEAFFGQGTRLTVV.

This clone came up once. V and J are TRBV30 and TRBJ2-3, with 7 bases fitting TRBD2. CDR3 length equals 11 residues. J was trimmed by 8 bases and V by 4 bases; bases with no gene match: 3. In germline, CDR1 is GTSNPN, CDR2 SVGIG (reference sequence). This CDR3 reads CAWTSGGTQYF. The CDR3 DNA follows: TGTGCCTGGACCTCGGGAGGTACGCAGTATTTT.

The chain couples TRBV14 to TRBJ2-1; 11 nucleotides align to TRBD2. The CDR3 totals 17 residues. The V gene's germline CDR1 is SGHDN and CDR2 FVKESK. Trimming at V came to 4 bases and at J to 2 bases, leaving 7 bases not matched to a gene. In DNA, the CDR3 is TGTGCCAGCAGCCGTAGATTAGCGGGAGGGCCCTACAATGAGCAGTTCTTC. It codes for CASSRRLAGGPYNEQFF.

Written as DNA, the CDR3 is TGCGCCAGCAGCTCTACTTTGACTAGCGGGAGGGCCTCGGGCACCGGGGAGCTGTTTTTT. The encoded protein is CASSSTLTSGRASGTGELFF. The chain carries TRBV5-1 and TRBJ2-2, with 14 bases fitting TRBD2. The CDR3 runs to 20 residues. Germline CDR1 SGHRS, CDR2 YFSETQ. The J segment lost 4 bases and the V segment lost 3 bases, leaving 14 bases of the junction unmatched.

This clone was found a few times. The genes are TRBV19 and TRBJ2-7; the match to TRBD1 covers 10 bases. The CDR3 totals 15 residues. The germline CDR1 and CDR2 sequences are LNHDA and SQIVND (reference sequence). The V gene end was trimmed by 4 bases and the J gene end by 2 bases; junction bases not matched to a gene: 5. CDR3 residues: CASSRAGTGAYEQYF. Here the CDR3 DNA reads TGTGCCAGTAGTAGAGCCGGGACAGGGGCCTACGAGCAGTACTTC.

The rearrangement links TRBV30 to TRBJ2-7; TRBD1 aligns across 9 bases. Trimming removed 3 bases from V and 5 bases from J; junction bases left unmatched: 8. CDR1 is GTSNPN, CDR2 SVGIG, per germline (reference sequence). There are 14 residues in the CDR3. The CDR3 spells CAWSPGQGTHEQYF. In DNA form, the CDR3 reads TGTGCCTGGAGCCCAGGACAGGGGACGCACGAGCAGTACTTC.

The J gene is TRBJ2-1, the V gene TRBV15; 10 bases align to TRBD2. The CDR3 sequence is 15 residues long. The V segment lost 3 bases and the J segment 3 bases; nucleotides outside the gene matches: 2. CDR1 and CDR2 (germline): LNHNV, YYDKDF (reference sequence). CDR3 protein: CATSSSSGGYNEQFF. The CDR3 DNA reads as TGTGCCACCAGCAGTTCTAGCGGGGGCTACAATGAGCAGTTCTTC.

This clone has just one count. The genes are TRBV19 and TRBJ2-3, with 13 bases lining up with TRBD2. CDR3 size: 16 residues. The V gene's germline CDR1 is LNHDA and CDR2 SQIVND (reference sequence). V trimming: 5 bases; J trimming: 4 bases; junction bases outside the gene matches: 6. The CDR3 sequence: CASSARLAGGADTQYF. The CDR3 nucleotides are TGTGCCAGTAGTGCCAGACTAGCGGGAGGTGCAGATACGCAGTATTTT.